The next 32 T cell receptor beta chains were all read from a single sample in a study of shared clonotypes between healthy human individuals (dated by TCRdb to the early 2020s). Library preparation employed the immunoSEQ multiplex PCR assay. The table comes from immuneACCESS by way of TCRdb, which keeps in-frame sequences with V and J called. Part of the clones is missing from these tables; in studies checked, under half for an unresolved V gene and the rest for unknown reasons. Within this sample are roughly 680,000 clones, with just under 75% of them counted one time only. The ten top clones hold more than 1.5% of the sample. Material: memory CD4+ T cells sorted from blood. The sample's cell subset or site, from its label and the paper: CD45RA-negative fraction. The receptors come from a woman aged 25 to 39 in good health.

This chain joins TRBV6-6 and TRBJ2-1; TRBD2 is a possible D gene (7 bases). V gave up 6 bases and J gave up 4 bases, with 16 bases separating them. The germline gives CDR1 MNHNY, CDR2 SVGAGI (reference sequence). This CDR3 contains 15 residues. The CDR3 spells CASRGREGGYNEQFF. In DNA, the CDR3 is TGTGCCAGCAGGGGGAGGGAGGGGGGTTACAATGAGCAGTTCTTC.

The chain recombines TRBV27 with TRBJ2-1, with TRBD2 as a possible D gene (5 bases). The germline CDR1 and CDR2 sequences are MNHEY and SMNVEV (reference sequence). Trimming cost V 5 bases and J 4 bases, with 12 bases left between them. The CDR3 has 14 amino acids. The CDR3 region is CASSPPGVYNEQFF. Written as DNA, the CDR3 is TGTGCCAGCAGTCCTCCCGGGGTATACAATGAGCAGTTCTTC.

This clone was seen a single time. The V gene is TRBV19, the J gene TRBJ1-5, with a possible D match to TRBD1 (5 bases). Looked up from germline, CDR1 is LNHDA and CDR2 is SQIVND (reference sequence). V lost 4 bases and J lost 10, with 14 bases in between. The CDR3 contains 13 residues. CDR3 in amino acids: CASSREGQGPQHF. CDR3 nucleotides: TGTGCCAGTAGTAGGGAGGGGCAGGGACCCCAGCATTTT.

This clone has just a few counts. The CDR3 loop reads CANADGANTEAFF. The CDR3 nucleotides are TGTGCCAACGCGGACGGAGCGAACACTGAAGCTTTCTTT. The chain recombines TRBV5-4 with TRBJ1-1; D not certain. The germline gives CDR1 SGHNT, CDR2 YYREEE (reference sequence). The germline V and J ends were trimmed by 9 bases and 1 base, with 13 bases remaining between them. The CDR3 is made up of 13 amino acids. Full variable domain (remainder filled in from reference TRBV5-4 and TRBJ1-1): ETGVTQSPTHLIKTRGQQVTLRCSSQSGHNTVSWYQQALGQGPQFIFQYYREEENGRGNFPPRFSGLQFPNYSSELNVNALELDDSALYLCANADGANTEAFFGQGTRLTVV.

This chain uses TRBV7-8 with TRBJ2-4, with D tentatively TRBD2 (5 bases). The CDR3 is made up of 15 amino acids. V was clipped by 3 bases and J by 6 bases, with 15 bases between them. In germline, CDR1 is SGHVS, CDR2 FQNEAQ. The CDR3 loop is CASSFEVGELNIQYF. CDR3 DNA sequence: TGTGCCAGCAGCTTTGAGGTTGGGGAGTTAAACATTCAGTACTTC.

This clone appeared many times. Other DNA sequences in the sample encode the same CDR3. J is TRBJ2-1 and V is TRBV11-3, with 7 bases identical to TRBD2. The junction had 0 bases not matched to a gene; V was cut back by 1 base and J by 3 bases. CDR3 length: 14 amino acids. The germline V gene encodes CDR1 SGHNT and CDR2 YENEEA. The CDR3 DNA reads as TGTGCCAGCAGCTTAGCGGGAGGCTACAATGAGCAGTTCTTC. Amino acid sequence: CASSLAGGYNEQFF.

The chain carries TRBV7-8 and TRBJ1-4, with 7 bases that match TRBD1. The length of the CDR3 is 16 residues. The V gene end was trimmed by 5 bases and the J gene end by 6 bases; junction bases not matched to a gene: 12. Germline loops: CDR1 SGHVS, CDR2 FQNEAQ. As DNA, the CDR3 is TGTGCCAGCAGCAATATTAGGGGCACAGGGGATGAAAAACTGTTTTTT. This gives the protein CASSNIRGTGDEKLFF.

This rearrangement joins TRBV14 to TRBJ2-3; D might be TRBD1 (6 bases). Trimming stripped 4 bases from V and 6 bases from J, with 17 bases between. The CDR3 sequence is 15 residues long. In germline, CDR1 is SGHDN, CDR2 FVKESK. Here the CDR3 reads CASSPRPGQPDTQYF. The CDR3 DNA is TGTGCCAGCAGCCCGCGTCCCGGACAGCCCGATACGCAGTATTTT.

The J gene is TRBJ1-3, the V gene TRBV4-2; no reliable D call. Germline V gives CDR1 LGHNA, CDR2 YNFKEQ. V lost 0 bases and J 1 base, leaving 7 bases between the germline ends. The CDR3 spans 15 residues. CDR3 in amino acids: CASSQESGSGNTIYF. The CDR3 DNA reads TGTGCCAGCAGCCAAGAGAGCGGTTCTGGAAACACCATATATTTT.

The chain links TRBV30 to TRBJ2-5; 7 bases are a match to TRBD1. The J call is uncertain, as TRBJ2-7 better fits the DNA end. The CDR3 is made up of 14 amino acids. Germline V gene data show CDR1 as GTSNPN and CDR2 as SVGIG (reference sequence). DNA of the CDR3: TGTGCCTGGAGTATACAGGGGTCACTGTACGAGCAGTACTTC. The encoded protein is CAWSIQGSLYEQYF.

This sequence joins TRBV10-2 and TRBJ1-1; the D is unclear. Trimming stripped 9 bases from V and 0 bases from J, with 8 bases between. Germline V gene lookup returns CDR1 WSHSY and CDR2 SAAADI. The CDR3 is 12 amino acids. Here the CDR3 DNA reads TGCGCCAGTAGAAAGATGAACACTGAAGCTTTCTTT. Translating gives CASRKMNTEAFF.

This chain connects TRBV5-4 to TRBJ2-3, with TRBD1 matching 7 bases. Germline values: CDR1 SGHNT, CDR2 YYREEE (reference sequence). The V segment lost 4 bases and the J segment 4 bases; nucleotides outside the gene matches: 3. The CDR3 totals 13 residues. DNA for the CDR3: TGTGCCAGCAGCAGGGACAGCCCAGATACGCAGTATTTT. Translating gives CASSRDSPDTQYF.

This clone has only a few counts. DNA of the CDR3: TGTGCCAGCAGTTTTACCGGGATAGAAAACACCGGGGAGCTGTTTTTT. It specifies CASSFTGIENTGELFF. The chain recombines TRBV6-4 with TRBJ2-2; D is perhaps TRBD2 (5 bases). Trimming pared 5 bases from V and 2 bases from J, leaving 15 bases between. The V gene's germline CDR1 is MRHNA and CDR2 SNTAGT. The CDR3 is 16 amino acids.

This clone was observed many times. Other DNA sequences within the sample encode an identical CDR3. V is TRBV5-1 and J is TRBJ2-3; D call uncertain. The ends were cut back, 0 bases at V and 0 bases at J, with 8 bases in the middle. In germline, CDR1 is SGHRS, CDR2 YFSETQ. The CDR3 sequence is 15 residues long. CDR3 protein: CASSLATISTDTQYF. As DNA, the CDR3 is TGCGCCAGCAGCTTGGCAACTATTAGCACAGATACGCAGTATTTT.

The J gene is TRBJ2-4, the V gene TRBV7-2; D gene uncertain. Trimming stripped 1 base from V and 0 bases from J, with 7 bases between. The CDR3 loop spans 15 amino acids. CDR1 is SGHTA and CDR2 is FQGNSA in the germline V gene. In DNA form, the CDR3 reads TGTGCCAGCAGCTTAGAGCCGCTAGCCAAAAACATTCAGTACTTC. Encoded protein: CASSLEPLAKNIQYF.

The CDR3 sequence is CASSAPGGAAGYTF. The CDR3 DNA reads TGCGCCAGCAGCGCCCCGGGGGGCGCGGCTGGCTACACCTTC. The gene calls are TRBV5-1 and TRBJ1-2, with D perhaps matching TRBD1 (6 bases). Trimming removed 4 bases at V and 7 bases at J, with 17 bases between. The CDR3 consists of 14 residues. Germline assignment: CDR1 SGHRS and CDR2 YFSETQ.

The gene calls are TRBV6-1 and TRBJ2-1; TRBD1 aligns across 8 bases. Germline CDR1 reads MNHNS; CDR2 reads SASEGT. V was pared by 5 bases and J by 7 bases, with 7 bases of the junction left unmatched. The CDR3 contains 14 residues. CDR3 nucleotide sequence: TGTGCCAGCAGTTCCCGGACAGGGTTGAATGAGCAGTTCTTC. Translated: CASSSRTGLNEQFF.

This clone came up once. This rearrangement joins TRBV28 to TRBJ1-1; D possibly corresponds to TRBD1 (5 bases). The length of the CDR3 is 17 residues. Germline loops: CDR1 MDHEN, CDR2 SYDVKM. V was trimmed by 6 bases and J by 2 bases, leaving 22 bases between them. The CDR3, as DNA: TGTGCCAGCAGGCCTAGGGGACGGATGTTCTTCAACACTGAAGCTTTCTTT. This encodes CASRPRGRMFFNTEAFF.

This chain connects TRBV10-2 to TRBJ2-1, with TRBD2 identical over 9 bases. Germline values: CDR1 WSHSY, CDR2 SAAADI. The V segment lost 8 bases and the J segment 8 bases; nucleotides outside the gene matches: 7. The CDR3 contains 13 residues. As DNA, the CDR3 is TGCGCCAGCGCGGGACTAGCACCTTATGAGCAGTTCTTC. Protein: CASAGLAPYEQFF.

J is TRBJ1-1 and V is TRBV19; D is ambiguous. This CDR3 is built from 10 residues. The ends were cut back, 3 bases at V and 8 bases at J, with 4 bases in the middle. Germline values: CDR1 LNHDA, CDR2 SQIVND (reference sequence). The CDR3 here is CASSILEAFF. CDR3 sequence (DNA): TGTGCCAGTAGTATCCTCGAAGCTTTCTTT.

The chain is built from TRBV19 and TRBJ2-5; 10 positions agree with TRBD2. V lost 10 bases to trimming and J lost 4 bases; unmatched junction nucleotides: 12. The CDR3 extends over 15 amino acids. The germline gives CDR1 LNHDA, CDR2 SQIVND (reference sequence). The DNA of the CDR3 is TGTGCCACCCTGGAGCGGGAGGGCCCTGGAGAGACCCAGTACTTC. Amino acid sequence: CATLEREGPGETQYF.

The chain uses TRBV5-1 and TRBJ2-1; D is possibly TRBD1 (5 bases). In germline, CDR1 is SGHRS, CDR2 YFSETQ. The CDR3 is 15 amino acids. Between the trimmed V and J ends, which lost 4 bases and 0 bases, there was a span of 11 bases. CDR3 loop: CASSPTVLSYNEQFF. As DNA, the CDR3 is TGCGCCAGCAGCCCGACAGTCCTCTCCTACAATGAGCAGTTCTTC.

This clone was detected only a few times. The rearrangement links TRBV30 to TRBJ2-3, with D tentatively TRBD1 (6 bases). The CDR3 length is 13 residues. CDR1 is GTSNPN and CDR2 is SVGIG in the germline V gene (reference sequence). V lost 6 bases and J 6 bases, leaving 16 bases between the germline ends. Here the CDR3 DNA reads TGTGCCTGCTCCCGGACAGCCCTCGATACGCAGTATTTT. Amino acids: CACSRTALDTQYF.

The chain is built from TRBV7-2 and TRBJ2-6, with unresolved D. CDR1 is SGHTA, CDR2 FQGNSA, per germline. Between the trimmed V and J ends, which lost 5 bases and 5 bases, there was a span of 4 bases. This CDR3 comprises 12 residues. The CDR3 sequence: CASSPRANVLTF. CDR3 DNA sequence: TGTGCCAGCAGCCCCCGGGCCAACGTCCTGACTTTC.

There are many counts of this clone. This sample includes further DNA sequences coding for the same CDR3. The chain links TRBV18 to TRBJ2-7; D remains unclear. Germline-derived CDR1 and CDR2 are KGHSH and LQKENI. V lost 0 bases and J 7 bases, leaving 10 bases between the germline ends. There are 13 residues in the CDR3. Here the CDR3 DNA reads TGTGCCAGCTCACCACCGAAGACACAAGAGCAGTACTTC. Protein sequence: CASSPPKTQEQYF.

Comments on this clone: The junction and the germline gene differ at one end; a read error may be behind it. The V gene is TRBV4-1, the J gene TRBJ2-3; D possibly corresponds to TRBD1 (6 bases). Germline CDR1 reads MGHRA; CDR2 reads YSYEKL. This CDR3 has 15 residues. CDR3 coding DNA: TGCACCAGCAGCCGCCGGGACACCCACACAGATACGCAGTATTTT. This sequence encodes CTSSRRDTHTDTQYF.

This chain connects TRBV5-1 to TRBJ2-7; 7 bases map to TRBD1. CDR1 and CDR2 (germline): SGHRS, YFSETQ. The CDR3 consists of 14 residues. V was pared by 5 bases and J by 2 bases, with 7 bases of the junction left unmatched. DNA of the CDR3: TGCGCCAGCAGTGCCAGACAGGGCGCCTACGAGCAGTACTTC. Translating it yields CASSARQGAYEQYF.

The chain carries TRBV19 and TRBJ1-5; 12 positions agree with TRBD1. This CDR3 is built from 14 residues. The trim removed 6 bases at V and 6 bases at J, leaving 3 bases unmatched. Germline V lookup: CDR1 LNHDA, CDR2 SQIVND (reference sequence). CDR3 sequence reads: CASRRDRGPQPQHF. The CDR3 nucleotides read TGTGCCAGTAGGAGGGACAGGGGGCCTCAGCCCCAGCATTTT.

The V call is TRBV2, the J call TRBJ2-3; no clear D gene. Germline values: CDR1 SNHLY, CDR2 FYNNEI. The CDR3 length is 14 residues. V was cut by 5 bases and J by 4 bases, with 13 bases left in between. The CDR3 sequence: CASSPTTRADTQYF. CDR3 coding DNA: TGTGCCAGCAGTCCGACAACACGGGCAGATACGCAGTATTTT.

This clone has just a few counts. CDR3 DNA sequence: TGTGCCAGCGCAGTAGCGGGAGACTACGAGCAGTACTTC. Translated, it gives CASAVAGDYEQYF. V usage is TRBV6-5 and J usage is TRBJ2-7; 9 positions match TRBD2. The CDR3 totals 13 residues. Germline assignment: CDR1 MNHEY and CDR2 SVGAGI. J lost 3 bases, V lost 8 bases, and 5 bases had no gene match.

J is TRBJ1-1 and V is TRBV29-1, with D perhaps matching TRBD1 (5 bases). The V gene lost 0 bases and the J gene lost 4 bases, with 12 bases spanning the gap. CDR3 size: 14 residues. CDR1 is SQVTM, CDR2 ANQGSEA, per germline. The CDR3 bases are TGCAGCGTTGAAGAGCGTCAGGGCCGCACTGAAGCTTTCTTT. It translates to CSVEERQGRTEAFF.

The chain links TRBV18 to TRBJ2-6; 12 nucleotides match TRBD2. There are 18 residues in the CDR3. The germline V gene has CDR1 KGHSH and CDR2 LQKENI. Trimming at V came to 6 bases and at J to 0 bases, leaving 6 bases not matched to a gene. CDR3 sequence: CASSQTSGGLSGANVLTF. CDR3 nucleotide sequence: TGTGCCAGCTCCCAGACTAGCGGGGGACTCTCTGGGGCCAACGTCCTGACTTTC.